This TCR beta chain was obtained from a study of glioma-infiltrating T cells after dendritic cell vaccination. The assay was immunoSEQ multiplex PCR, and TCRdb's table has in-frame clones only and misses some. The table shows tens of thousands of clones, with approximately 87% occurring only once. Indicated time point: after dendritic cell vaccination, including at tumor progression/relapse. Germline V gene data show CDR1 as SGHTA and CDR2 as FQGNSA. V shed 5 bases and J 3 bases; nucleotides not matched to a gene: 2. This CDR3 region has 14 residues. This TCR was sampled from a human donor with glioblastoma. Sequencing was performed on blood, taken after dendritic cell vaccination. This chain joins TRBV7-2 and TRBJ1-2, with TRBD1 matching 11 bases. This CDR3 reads CASSRDRGDYGYTF. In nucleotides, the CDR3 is TGTGCCAGCAGCCGGGACAGGGGGGACTATGGCTACACCTTC.